This T cell receptor beta chain was captured in a study of identical twins. TCRdb re-called the 5' RACE reads through MiXCR, storing one row per CDR3 protein. The sample yields approximately 490,000 distinct CDR3 sequences, 20% to 25% seen once. Whole-study results and caveats: The study drew conclusions from cross-sectional statistical analysis, not from following the same donors. Memory repertoires lacked the insertion deficit that abundant cord blood beta clonotypes showed.

A few counts support this clonotype. Antigen unknown. This CDR3 spans 17 amino acids. With 4 bases removed from V and 0 bases from J, the gap between germline ends came to 16 bases. Germline V lookup: CDR1 SGHDN, CDR2 FVKESK. This same sample was also part of a study on yellow fever vaccine responses in identical twins. That paper adds: Twins reportedly had a vaccine T cell response that seemed partly convergent, partly personalized.

The source material was CD4+ T cells sorted from blood. This sequence joins TRBV14 and TRBJ2-1; D remains ambiguous. The sequence was obtained from a woman in her late teens or twenties in good health. CDR3 loop: CASSPPPSFPSYNEQFF. CDR3 nucleotides: TGTGCCAGCAGCCCACCGCCCAGTTTCCCCTCCTACAATGAGCAGTTCTTC.